These 8 T cell receptor beta chains were sequenced from one sample in a study of technical replicates of blood from a handful of donors. This table comes from immunoSEQ multiplex PCR, and its TCRdb copy is limited to in-frame clones, with some not included. The sample yields tens of thousands of clones, roughly 89% seen once. Source material: T cells isolated from PBMCs. These receptors were taken from a human donor in good health. Some clones in this sample may be carry-over from other donors' samples.

This clone was counted once. This sequence joins TRBV5-6 and TRBJ2-3; 10 bases match TRBD1. J gave up 6 bases and V 4 bases, and 11 bases lay outside the gene matches. Germline loops: CDR1 SGHDT, CDR2 YYEEEE. The CDR3 has 16 residues. The CDR3 protein is CASSPRWGQGPDTQYF. The DNA for the CDR3 is TGTGCCAGCAGCCCGAGGTGGGGACAGGGGCCTGATACGCAGTATTTT.

The V call is TRBV6-1, the J call TRBJ2-2, with D possibly being TRBD1 (5 bases). V was shortened by 4 bases and J by 7 bases, with 16 bases between the two germline ends. Germline loops: CDR1 MNHNS, CDR2 SASEGT. This CDR3 is 15 amino acids long. Here the CDR3 reads CASSVTLVTGGELFF. DNA of the CDR3: TGTGCCAGCAGTGTCACGTTAGTCACAGGCGGGGAGCTGTTTTTT.

The V call is TRBV9, the J call TRBJ2-3; TRBD2 agrees at 8 bases. The CDR3 contains 16 residues. Looked up from germline, CDR1 is SGDLS and CDR2 is YYNGEE. V trimming: 0 bases; J trimming: 2 bases; junction bases outside the gene matches: 5. The CDR3 nucleotides are TGTGCCAGCAGCGTAGTGGGCGGGGGGCCCACAGATACGCAGTATTTT. It encodes CASSVVGGGPTDTQYF. Full variable domain (remainder filled in from reference TRBV9 and TRBJ2-3): DSGVTQTPKHLITATGQRVTLRCSPRSGDLSVYWYQQSLDQGLQFLIQYYNGEERAKGNILERFSAQQFPDLHSELNLSSLELGDSALYFCASSVVGGGPTDTQYFGPGTRLTVL.

The V call is TRBV6-1, the J call TRBJ1-2, with D tentatively TRBD1 (6 bases). The CDR3 length is 14 residues. Deletions cut 7 bases from V and 8 bases from J, with 20 bases between. CDR1 and CDR2 (germline): MNHNS, SASEGT. CDR3 sequence reads: CASILTPQGRGYTF. The CDR3 DNA is TGTGCCAGCATCTTAACGCCCCAGGGGCGAGGCTACACCTTC.

This chain connects TRBV29-1 to TRBJ1-2, with D perhaps TRBD1 (5 bases). Deletions cut 3 bases from V and 4 bases from J, with 12 bases between. The CDR3 is 13 amino acids. The germline V gene encodes CDR1 SQVTM and CDR2 ANQGSEA. CDR3 sequence reads: CSVDQGGIYGYTF. CDR3 coding DNA: TGCAGCGTTGATCAGGGCGGTATCTATGGCTACACCTTC.

The J gene is TRBJ1-2, the V gene TRBV5-1; 9 bases align to TRBD1. The germline gives CDR1 SGHRS, CDR2 YFSETQ. With V trimmed by 1 base and J by 4 bases, 8 bases remained unmatched. The CDR3 is 16 residues long. CDR3 region: CASSLLRTGEGYGYTF. The DNA of the CDR3 is TGCGCCAGCAGCTTGTTAAGGACAGGGGAGGGCTATGGCTACACCTTC.

The chain combines TRBV5-1 with TRBJ2-7, with D possibly TRBD1 on 6 matching bases. CDR1 SGHRS and CDR2 YFSETQ come from the germline V gene. V lost 6 bases and J lost 9, with 19 bases in between. The CDR3 totals 13 residues. CDR3 nucleotides: TGCGCCAGCAACTGGGACAATAGGGATGGGCAGTACTTC. This codes for CASNWDNRDGQYF. The whole variable domain, filled in from reference TRBV5-1 and TRBJ2-7, reads KAGVTQTPRYLIKTRGQQVTLSCSPISGHRSVSWYQQTPGQGLQFLFEYFSETQRNKGNFPGRFSGRQFSNSRSEMNVSTLELGDSALYLCASNWDNRDGQYFGPGTRLTVT.

V usage is TRBV5-1 and J usage is TRBJ2-3, with TRBD2 matching over 11 bases. V gave up 4 bases and J gave up 2 bases; unmatched junction bases: 9. This CDR3 is 17 amino acids long. CDR1 SGHRS and CDR2 YFSETQ come from the germline V gene. The CDR3 reads CASSPGSGGAITDTQYF. Here the CDR3 DNA reads TGCGCCAGCAGCCCCGGTAGCGGGGGGGCCATCACAGATACGCAGTATTTT.